One and the same sample provided the 16 T cell receptor beta chains below, sequenced in a study of blood T cell repertoires in COVID-19. Using immunoSEQ multiplex PCR, the repertoire was profiled, and TCRdb retains in-frame clones only, with some absent. The sample comprises 430,000 or so clones, approximately 90% of which are singletons, and approximately 1.5% rests with the top ten. Sequenced material: PBMCs or T cells enriched from blood (not recorded which). These receptors were collected from a woman aged 18-29 years who had been exposed to COVID-19.

This chain links TRBV3-1 (or the pseudogene TRBV3-2) with TRBJ1-1, with 9 nucleotides matching TRBD1. The CDR3 is 13 residues long. Germline V gene data show CDR1 as LGHDT and CDR2 as YNNKEL (reference sequence). V lost 3 bases to trimming and J lost 8 bases; unmatched junction nucleotides: 4. The CDR3 spells CASSHLGQGEAFF. The CDR3 bases are TGTGCCAGCAGCCACCTTGGACAGGGGGAAGCTTTCTTT.

The J gene is TRBJ2-1, the V gene TRBV18; 11 bases are a match to TRBD2. Germline V CDR1 and CDR2: KGHSH, LQKENI. The CDR3 spans 13 residues. The V and J ends lost 5 bases and 8 bases, in that order; junction bases with no gene match: 2. The DNA for the CDR3 is TGTGCCAGCTCAAAACTAGCGGGAGATGAGCAGTTCTTC. Protein product: CASSKLAGDEQFF.

The V gene is TRBV6-5, the J gene TRBJ2-7, with D maybe TRBD2 (6 bases). Between the trimmed V and J ends, which lost 5 bases and 7 bases, there was a span of 18 bases. Germline values: CDR1 MNHEY, CDR2 SVGAGI. CDR3 length: 14 residues. CDR3 region: CASSRTTPGVEQYF. CDR3 coding DNA: TGTGCCAGCAGTCGGACTACCCCTGGGGTAGAGCAGTACTTC.

This clone was seen only a few times. This chain joins TRBV3-1 (or the pseudogene TRBV3-2) and TRBJ2-1; 13 positions match TRBD2. V lost 5 bases to trimming and J lost 7 bases; unmatched junction nucleotides: 8. This CDR3 is 16 amino acids long. CDR1 is LGHDT, CDR2 YNNKEL, per germline (reference sequence). The CDR3 DNA is TGTGCCAGCAGCGCACGGACTAGCGGGAGACGAAATGAGCAGTTCTTC. It is translated as CASSARTSGRRNEQFF.

This chain connects TRBV20-1 to TRBJ1-2; no clear D. The CDR3 spans 12 residues. V shed 3 bases and J shed 4 bases, with 9 bases lying between them. From germline, CDR1 is DFQATT and CDR2 SNEGSKA (reference sequence). Here the CDR3 DNA reads TGCAGTGCTAGTAACCCGGTCTATGGCTACACCTTC. This translates into CSASNPVYGYTF.

The rearrangement joins TRBV5-8 to TRBJ1-5, with D possibly matching TRBD1 (6 bases). This CDR3 is 16 amino acids long. From germline, CDR1 is SGHTS and CDR2 YDEGEE. V was pared by 4 bases and J by 2 bases, with 16 bases between. The CDR3 bases are TGTGCCAGCAGCGTGACAGGTTCCTTGGGCAATCAGCCCCAGCATTTT. It codes for CASSVTGSLGNQPQHF.

The chain is built from TRBV5-6 and TRBJ2-3; D not resolved. V lost 4 bases and J 3 bases, leaving 9 bases between the germline ends. Looked up from germline, CDR1 is SGHDT and CDR2 is YYEEEE. This CDR3 contains 13 residues. CDR3 coding DNA: TGTGCCAGCAGCCCCTCGGTAACAGATACGCAGTATTTT. The encoded protein is CASSPSVTDTQYF.

This clone has more than one count but fewer than ten. The chain employs TRBV18 and TRBJ1-5; D is uncertain. This CDR3 has 15 amino acids. Germline-derived CDR1 and CDR2 are KGHSH and LQKENI. V lost 1 base, J lost 6 bases, and 13 bases lay in between. The CDR3 region has the DNA TGTGCCAGCTCACCACGGCAGGCTGTGGGTCAGCCCCAGCATTTT. Encoded protein: CASSPRQAVGQPQHF.

The genes are TRBV28 and TRBJ1-1; the match to TRBD1 covers 10 bases. The junction had 4 bases not matched to a gene; V was cut back by 3 bases and J by 3 bases. Germline V gene data show CDR1 as MDHEN and CDR2 as SYDVKM. The CDR3 covers 15 residues. CDR3 nucleotides: TGTGCCAGCAGTTTTGGGGACAGGGGTGACACTGAAGCTTTCTTT. Translated, it gives CASSFGDRGDTEAFF.

This rearrangement joins TRBV7-8 to TRBJ1-2, with unresolved D. The CDR3 is 15 residues long. Trimming pared 0 bases from V and 0 bases from J, leaving 8 bases between. Germline CDR1 reads SGHVS; CDR2 reads FQNEAQ. CDR3 in amino acids: CASSLAYGTNYGYTF. Written as DNA, the CDR3 is TGTGCCAGCAGCTTAGCGTACGGGACTAACTATGGCTACACCTTC.

This clone was found a few times. The chain couples TRBV2 to TRBJ2-3; 13 bases agree with TRBD2. The CDR3 runs 15 residues. Germline V gene sequence: CDR1 SNHLY, CDR2 FYNNEI. The trim removed 6 bases at V and 3 bases at J, leaving 3 bases unmatched. CDR3 sequence reads: CASSRLAGGTDTQYF. CDR3 coding DNA: TGTGCCAGCAGCCGACTAGCGGGAGGAACAGATACGCAGTATTTT.

This chain links TRBV4-2 with TRBJ2-7; perhaps TRBD2 as D (5 bases). CDR1 is LGHNA, CDR2 YNFKEQ, per germline. V lost 5 bases and J 5 bases, leaving 19 bases between the germline ends. CDR3 size: 15 residues. The DNA of the CDR3 is TGTGCCAGCAGCTTAGTGGAGCGGACCCCTAACGAGCAGTACTTC. Protein sequence: CASSLVERTPNEQYF.

The V gene is TRBV6-5, the J gene TRBJ2-5; D ambiguous. The CDR3 runs 11 residues. Germline-derived CDR1 and CDR2 are MNHEY and SVGAGI. V was clipped by 2 bases and J by 5 bases, with 3 bases between them. CDR3 coding DNA: TGTGCCAGCAGTTACAGCGAGACCCAGTACTTC. It is translated as CASSYSETQYF.

The genes are TRBV19 and TRBJ1-1, with TRBD1 matching over 7 bases. After removal of 2 bases from V and 11 bases from J, the junction contained 5 bases not matched to a gene. Germline values: CDR1 LNHDA, CDR2 SQIVND (reference sequence). The CDR3 spans 12 residues. Here the CDR3 DNA reads TGTGCCAGTAGTATACCAGGGGGTTCGGCTTTCTTT. Translated: CASSIPGGSAFF.

The chain combines TRBV5-1 with TRBJ2-3, with 8 bases that match TRBD2. Per the germline V gene, CDR1 is SGHRS and CDR2 is YFSETQ. The CDR3 covers 16 residues. Unmatched junction bases numbered 8, after V lost 5 bases and J lost 0 bases. The CDR3 sequence is CASRRTSGPSTDTQYF. DNA for the CDR3: TGCGCCAGCAGACGCACTAGCGGACCCAGCACAGATACGCAGTATTTT.

This sequence joins TRBV27 and TRBJ2-1; tentative D call: TRBD1 (6 bases). CDR3 size: 16 residues. Germline CDR1 and CDR2: MNHEY and SMNVEV (reference sequence). V lost 4 bases, J lost 0 bases, and 13 bases lay in between. CDR3 residues: CASSSGQPSSYNEQFF. In DNA form, the CDR3 reads TGTGCCAGCAGTTCTGGACAGCCAAGCTCCTACAATGAGCAGTTCTTC.